This T cell receptor (beta chain) is drawn from a study of early T cells in non-severe SARS-CoV-2 infection. Study summary: From unsorted whole blood, bulk RNA was sequenced, and the chains remained unpaired.

This clonotype was counted many times. Each single cDNA molecule received a unique molecular identifier. In TCRdb, the 5' RACE reads were re-called with MiXCR into one record per CDR3 protein. The profile covers about 77,000 distinct CDR3 sequences, with around a tenth appearing a single time and roughly 5% taken by the ten largest. The clonotype was recovered from an adult who was a healthcare worker with PCR-confirmed SARS-CoV-2 infection or an uninfected control (not recorded which). Sequencing used whole blood.

The CDR3 coding sequence is TGTGCCAGCAGTGACGGCTCAGGCACAGATACGCAGTATTTT. Translation: CASSDGSGTDTQYF. This chain links TRBV6-4 with TRBJ2-3; D is unresolved. Germline V gene data show CDR1 as MRHNA and CDR2 as SNTAGT. Trimming took off 2 bases at V and 1 base at J, with 7 bases between the two ends. The CDR3 runs to 14 residues.